The clone carrying this T cell receptor beta chain was found once. The antigen is not known. These data belong to a study of CD8 T cells in Susac syndrome. When the RNA was reverse transcribed, random hexamers were used with an input of about 0.5 to 1 ug. Coverage of TCR beta CDR3 amplification by immunoSEQ multiplex PCR extended to 54 Vbeta and 13 Jbeta. MiXCR was run by TCRdb on the immunoSEQ multiplex PCR reads, yielding one entry per CDR3 protein. The table records 210,000 or so distinct CDR3 sequences, approximately 90% of them present only once. This CDR3 comprises 16 residues. Germline V gene data show CDR1 as SGHRS and CDR2 as YFSETQ. V lost 0 bases and J lost 0, with 10 bases in between. Sequencing of TCR beta covered CD8+ and CD4+ T cells obtained from blood. In contrast to the negatively isolated CD8+ and CD4+ T cells, TEMRA cells were FACS-enriched. Points from the study as a whole: TCR sequencing and HLA analysis covered a relatively small number of individuals.

This clonotype was sampled from a human donor with multiple sclerosis. This rearrangement joins TRBV5-1 to TRBJ2-1; D perhaps matches TRBD2 (6 bases). Sequencing was carried out using CD8+ T cells from PBMCs. The DNA for the CDR3 is TGCGCCAGCAGCTTGGATGACGGGAGCTCCTACAATGAGCAGTTCTTC. It translates to CASSLDDGSSYNEQFF.